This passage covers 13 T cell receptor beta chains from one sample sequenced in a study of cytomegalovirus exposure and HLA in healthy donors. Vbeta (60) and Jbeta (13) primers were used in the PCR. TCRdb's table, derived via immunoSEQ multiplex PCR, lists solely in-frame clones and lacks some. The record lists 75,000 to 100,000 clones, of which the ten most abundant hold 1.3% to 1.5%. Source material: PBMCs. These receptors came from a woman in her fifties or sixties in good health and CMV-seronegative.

The CDR3 loop reads CASSIADRVNSPLHF. The DNA of the CDR3 is TGTGCCAGTAGTATTGCGGACAGGGTAAATTCACCCCTCCACTTT. This chain uses TRBV19 with TRBJ1-6; TRBD1 matches 8 bases. V dropped 3 bases and J dropped 7; count of bases not matched to a gene: 5. This CDR3 region has 15 residues. Germline V gene lookup returns CDR1 LNHDA and CDR2 SQIVND (reference sequence).

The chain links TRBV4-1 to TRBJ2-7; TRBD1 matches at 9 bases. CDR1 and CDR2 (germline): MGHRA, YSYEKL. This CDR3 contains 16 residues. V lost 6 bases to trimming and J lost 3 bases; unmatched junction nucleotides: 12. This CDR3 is CASSSLDRGAHYEQYF. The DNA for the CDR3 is TGCGCCAGCAGTTCACTCGACAGGGGGGCTCACTACGAGCAGTACTTC.

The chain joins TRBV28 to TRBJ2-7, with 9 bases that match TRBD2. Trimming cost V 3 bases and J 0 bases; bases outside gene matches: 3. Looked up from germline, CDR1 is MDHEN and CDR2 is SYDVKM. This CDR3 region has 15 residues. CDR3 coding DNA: TGTGCCAGCAGTTTTAGTAGCGGGAGCTCCTACGAGCAGTACTTC. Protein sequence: CASSFSSGSSYEQYF.

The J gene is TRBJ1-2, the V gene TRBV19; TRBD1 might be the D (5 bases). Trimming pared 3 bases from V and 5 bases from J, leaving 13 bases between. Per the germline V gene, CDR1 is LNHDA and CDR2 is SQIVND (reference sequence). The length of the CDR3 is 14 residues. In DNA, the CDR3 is TGTGCCAGTAGTATCGGGGGTGATCCTTATGGCTACACCTTC. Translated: CASSIGGDPYGYTF.

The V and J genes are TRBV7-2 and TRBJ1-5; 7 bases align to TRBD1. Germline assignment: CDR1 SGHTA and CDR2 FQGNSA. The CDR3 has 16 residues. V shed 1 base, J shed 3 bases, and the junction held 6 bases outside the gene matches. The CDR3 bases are TGTGCCAGCAGCTTAGGTGCAGGGGGTAACAATCAGCCCCAGCATTTT. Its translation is CASSLGAGGNNQPQHF.

CDR3 residues: CASSAPGSGNTIYF. CDR3 coding DNA: TGTGCCAGCAGCGCCCCAGGGTCTGGAAACACCATATATTTT. The chain combines TRBV9 with TRBJ1-3; TRBD1 might be the D (5 bases). Germline V gives CDR1 SGDLS, CDR2 YYNGEE. This CDR3 contains 14 residues. Trimming shortened V by 3 bases and J by 1 base, and 8 bases separated the two germline ends. Filled out from reference TRBV9 and TRBJ1-3, the complete variable domain reads DSGVTQTPKHLITATGQRVTLRCSPRSGDLSVYWYQQSLDQGLQFLIQYYNGEERAKGNILERFSAQQFPDLHSELNLSSLELGDSALYFCASSAPGSGNTIYFGEGSWLTVV.

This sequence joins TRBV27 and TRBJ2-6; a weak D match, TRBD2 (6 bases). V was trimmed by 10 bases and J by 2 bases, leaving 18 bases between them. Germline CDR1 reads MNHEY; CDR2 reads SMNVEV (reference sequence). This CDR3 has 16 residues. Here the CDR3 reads CATQPVWEAGANVLTF. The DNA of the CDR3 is TGTGCCACCCAACCAGTCTGGGAGGCTGGGGCCAACGTCCTGACTTTC.

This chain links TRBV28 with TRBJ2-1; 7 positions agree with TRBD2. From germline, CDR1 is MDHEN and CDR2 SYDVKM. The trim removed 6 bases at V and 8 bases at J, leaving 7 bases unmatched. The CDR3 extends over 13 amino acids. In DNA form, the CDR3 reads TGTGCCAGCAGGGGGGGGAGTGCGGATGAGCAGTTCTTC. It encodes CASRGGSADEQFF.

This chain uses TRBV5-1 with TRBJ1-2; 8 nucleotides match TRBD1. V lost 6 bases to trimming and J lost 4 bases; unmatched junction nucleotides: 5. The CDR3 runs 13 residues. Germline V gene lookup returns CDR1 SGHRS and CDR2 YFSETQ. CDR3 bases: TGCGCCAGCAATGGACAGGGCACCTATGGCTACACCTTC. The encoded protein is CASNGQGTYGYTF.

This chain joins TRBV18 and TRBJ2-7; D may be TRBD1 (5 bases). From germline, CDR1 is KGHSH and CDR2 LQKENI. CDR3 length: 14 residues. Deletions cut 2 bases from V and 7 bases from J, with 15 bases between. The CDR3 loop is CASSPWGRTGEQYF. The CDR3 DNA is TGTGCCAGCTCACCATGGGGCAGAACGGGTGAGCAGTACTTC.

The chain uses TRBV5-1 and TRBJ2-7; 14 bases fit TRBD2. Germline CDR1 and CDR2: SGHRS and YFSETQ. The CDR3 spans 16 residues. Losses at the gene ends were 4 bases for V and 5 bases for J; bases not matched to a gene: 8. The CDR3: CASSPGTSGSRHEQYF. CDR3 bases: TGCGCCAGCAGCCCGGGGACTAGCGGGAGCAGACACGAGCAGTACTTC.

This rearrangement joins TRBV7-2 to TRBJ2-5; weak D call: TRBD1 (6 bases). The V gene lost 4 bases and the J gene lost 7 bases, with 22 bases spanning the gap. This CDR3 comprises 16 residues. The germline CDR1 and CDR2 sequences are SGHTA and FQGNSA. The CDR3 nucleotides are TGTGCCAGCAGCTCCCGGTCCGGCAGGGGAAAGGGGACCCAGTACTTC. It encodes CASSSRSGRGKGTQYF.

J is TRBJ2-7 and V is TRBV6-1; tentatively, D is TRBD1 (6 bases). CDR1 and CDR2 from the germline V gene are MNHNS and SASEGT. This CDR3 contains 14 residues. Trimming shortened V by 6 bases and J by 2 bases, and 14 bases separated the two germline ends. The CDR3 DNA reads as TGTGCCAGCAGACACAGCACAGGGACCTACGAGCAGTACTTC. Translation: CASRHSTGTYEQYF.